Presented here are 13 T cell receptor beta chains from one specimen sequenced in a study of shared clonotypes between healthy human individuals. Profiled with immunoSEQ multiplex PCR; TCRdb holds only in-frame clones, not every one. The table includes more than 1,200,000 clones, approximately 98.5% detected once. Sequences were obtained from naive CD4+ T cells sorted from blood. Noted subset: CD45RA+ positively selected. These receptors all stem from a young man in good health.

The chain's CDR3 is CASSPGTGREQYF. DNA for the CDR3: TGTGCCAGCAGCCCCGGGACAGGGCGGGAGCAGTACTTC. The V and J genes are TRBV28 and TRBJ2-7, with 9 bases lining up with TRBD1. This CDR3 region has 13 residues. CDR1 is MDHEN, CDR2 SYDVKM, per germline. V dropped 6 bases and J dropped 7; count of bases not matched to a gene: 7. Full variable domain (remainder filled in from reference TRBV28 and TRBJ2-7): DVKVTQSSRYLVKRTGEKVFLECVQDMDHENMFWYRQDPGLGLRLIYFSYDVKMKEKGDIPEGYSVSREKKERFSLILESASTNQTSMYLCASSPGTGREQYFGPGTRLTVT.

As for this clone: The sample holds other DNA sequences that translate to the same CDR3. The CDR3 DNA reads as TGCGCCAGCAGCTTGGGCGGACAGAACTACGAGCAGTACTTC. Protein: CASSLGGQNYEQYF. The V and J genes are TRBV5-1 and TRBJ2-7, with D possibly TRBD1 on 6 matching bases. The CDR3 has 14 residues. V was cut by 0 bases and J by 3 bases, with 10 bases left in between. Germline assignment: CDR1 SGHRS and CDR2 YFSETQ.

The chain carries TRBV5-1 and TRBJ2-2; the D gene is possibly TRBD1 (5 bases). In germline, CDR1 is SGHRS, CDR2 YFSETQ. This CDR3 is built from 17 residues. The ends were cut back, 2 bases at V and 6 bases at J, with 20 bases in the middle. The CDR3, as DNA: TGCGCCAGCAGCTTTGATAGGGGCCGTAGATTGGCCGGGGAGCTGTTTTTT. This gives the protein CASSFDRGRRLAGELFF.

The chain combines TRBV9 with TRBJ1-4, with TRBD1 identical over 9 bases. CDR3 length equals 15 residues. In germline, CDR1 is SGDLS, CDR2 YYNGEE. Trimming at V came to 3 bases and at J to 7 bases, leaving 7 bases not matched to a gene. This CDR3 reads CASSATGTGLEKLFF. In nucleotides, the CDR3 is TGTGCCAGCAGCGCAACCGGGACAGGGCTTGAAAAACTGTTTTTT.

V usage is TRBV11-2 and J usage is TRBJ2-7; D unresolved. The CDR3 is 16 amino acids. CDR1 and CDR2 from the germline V gene are SGHAT and FQNNGV. Trimming removed 5 bases from V and 7 bases from J, with 24 bases in between. The CDR3 sequence: CASSRSVQEALMEQYF. CDR3 sequence (DNA): TGTGCCAGCAGCCGCTCTGTGCAGGAAGCCTTGATGGAGCAGTACTTC.

The J gene is TRBJ1-1, the V gene TRBV20-1; D is uncertain. Germline V gene sequence: CDR1 DFQATT, CDR2 SNEGSKA (reference sequence). With 1 base removed from V and 6 bases from J, the gap between germline ends came to 6 bases. There are 11 residues in the CDR3. The CDR3 sequence is CSARVVAEAFF. The CDR3 DNA sequence: TGCAGTGCTAGAGTGGTCGCTGAAGCTTTCTTT.

The chain recombines TRBV25-1 with TRBJ2-7; the match to TRBD2 covers 8 bases. The trim removed 8 bases at V and 4 bases at J, leaving 10 bases unmatched. This CDR3 spans 14 amino acids. Per germline, CDR1 MGHDK and CDR2 SYGVNS. As DNA, the CDR3 is TGTGCCAGCTCCCCGGGGGGGAGTTGGTACGAGCAGTACTTC. Residues: CASSPGGSWYEQYF.

The chain recombines TRBV18 with TRBJ2-1; unclear D gene. CDR1 KGHSH and CDR2 LQKENI come from the germline V gene. V was pared by 6 bases and J by 9 bases, with 12 bases between. This CDR3 is 12 amino acids long. This CDR3 is CASSPDLAEQFF. CDR3 DNA: TGTGCCAGCTCGCCGGATTTAGCTGAGCAGTTCTTC.

The gene calls are TRBV2 and TRBJ2-2; D gene unclear. CDR3 size: 13 residues. V was pared by 6 bases and J by 4 bases, with 9 bases between. Germline CDR1 reads SNHLY; CDR2 reads FYNNEI. The CDR3 DNA reads TGTGCCAGCAGCGTCAAGATCACCGGGGAGCTGTTTTTT. Protein sequence: CASSVKITGELFF.

V and J are TRBV5-5 and TRBJ2-7; TRBD1 agrees at 7 bases. V lost 4 bases, J lost 2 bases, and 6 bases stayed unmatched. Germline CDR1 reads SGHKS; CDR2 reads YYEKEE (reference sequence). The CDR3 is 14 residues long. CDR3 region: CASSKDRATYEQYF. The CDR3 nucleotides are TGTGCCAGCAGCAAAGACAGGGCTACCTACGAGCAGTACTTC.

The chain employs TRBV28 and TRBJ2-5; TRBD2 agrees at 14 bases. With 3 bases clipped from V and 5 bases from J, the junction kept 8 bases outside the gene matches. This CDR3 contains 17 residues. The V gene's germline CDR1 is MDHEN and CDR2 SYDVKM. In nucleotides, the CDR3 is TGTGCCAGCAGTTTGGGACTAGCGGGAGCGGGATGGGAGACCCAGTACTTC. The encoded protein is CASSLGLAGAGWETQYF.

This chain connects TRBV7-9 to TRBJ2-1; the D is unclear. The ends were cut back, 9 bases at V and 3 bases at J, with 27 bases in the middle. The CDR3 covers 18 residues. The germline V gene encodes CDR1 SEHNR and CDR2 FQNEAQ (reference sequence). CDR3 amino acids: CARNPKDEVVGIYNEQFF. The CDR3 DNA is TGTGCCAGGAACCCTAAGGATGAGGTAGTGGGAATCTACAATGAGCAGTTCTTC.

V and J are TRBV7-9 and TRBJ2-3, with 10 bases identical to TRBD2. Trimming took 0 bases from V and 3 from J; bases not matched to a gene: 12. This CDR3 contains 19 residues. The V gene's germline CDR1 is SEHNR and CDR2 FQNEAQ (reference sequence). As DNA, the CDR3 is TGTGCCAGCAGCTTAGCAGGCAGGGCTAGCGGGAGCAGTACAGATACGCAGTATTTT. This sequence encodes CASSLAGRASGSSTDTQYF.